This T cell receptor beta chain was observed in a study of blood T cell repertoires in COVID-19 (dated by TCRdb to the early 2020s). Background for the entire study: Collaborator samples came from the United States, Italy and Spain and covered acute and convalescent phases of COVID-19. The prospective study material was composed of cDNA or gDNA derived from T cells, B-cell-depleted T cells, or PBMCs. Deeply sampled blood TCRbeta repertoires from subjects exposed to, actively infected with, or recovered from COVID-19 were included in the dataset. The repertoires were released in a freely available public database intended as a resource for research on the immune response to SARS-CoV-2. Samples were obtained from the ongoing ImmuneRACE study (first 160 participants) and from over a thousand subjects provided by 6 global collaborators. A de-identified subject ID, COVID-19 status, age in years and sex were almost always included in the sample metadata. HLA class I and class II types, where available, came from metadata supplied by the sample provider rather than from assay-based typing.

Per the germline V gene, MRHNA is the CDR1 and SNTAGT is the CDR2. The trim is 7 bases for V and 4 bases for J, with a gap of 14 bases between the germline ends. From the cysteine up to the phenylalanine, the CDR3 has a length of 15 residues. The entry retains the CDR3 DNA only, 45 bases that are in frame from base 1. Note on this clone: The clone's antigen remains unknown. No base quality information exists; no much larger clone differs at one position.

Each collaborating institution followed its own protocols to collect whole blood in K2EDTA tubes. For TCRbeta analysis, collaborators shipped samples as frozen whole blood, isolated PBMCs, or DNA extracted from either of those sample types. The immunoSEQ Assay, a bias-controlled multiplex PCR, was used to amplify TCRbeta CDR3 regions from genomic DNA. Regarding the original processing steps: The number of nucleated cells in each sample was estimated by amplification of reference gene primers within the assay. Sequence reads were collapsed and filtered to measure the absolute abundance of every unique TCRbeta CDR3 rearrangement. For each sample, productive Simpson clonality was calculated as the square root of Simpson's diversity index over productive rearrangements. TCRdb carries this immuneACCESS record with in-frame sequences only. Its versions omit some clonotypes, under half of them owing to an unresolved V gene in the studies checked, with the rest unexplained. The V and J calls and clone size are taken from that table; D and trimming were inferred from the DNA. The sample table records 300,000 to 400,000 clones; more than 75% of these occur just once. Approximately 2.9% of the sample rests with the top ten.

Study-level results and caveats: The amount of clinical and demographic metadata varied by source and participant and was provided uncurated.

This receptor was obtained from a human donor in a cohort sampled during active COVID-19. The specimen sequenced was peripheral blood. In this chain, TRBV6-4 is recombined with TRBJ1-6; the D gene cannot be named for sure. The CDR3 protein: CASKQSEAYNSPLHF. In nucleotide form, the sequence is TGTGCCAGCAAGCAAAGCGAGGCGTATAATTCACCCCTCCACTTT.